This record concerns one T cell receptor beta chain sequence. These data are taken from a study of blood T cell repertoires in COVID-19. This table comes from immunoSEQ multiplex PCR, and its TCRdb copy is limited to in-frame clones, with some not included. The sample has 300,000 to 400,000 clones, 75% to 90% seen once. The study recruited people aged 18 to 89 years across roughly 23 US areas. Cohorts were determined from participant-reported clinical history. All recovered Cohort 3 donors got two negative PCRs, got clearance, or saw symptom resolution. Deletions cut 1 base from V and 0 bases from J, with 18 bases between. The CDR3 loop spans 18 amino acids. Germline assignment: CDR1 KGHSH and CDR2 LQKENI.

The sequenced material came from PBMCs or T cells enriched from blood (not recorded which). The V gene is TRBV18, the J gene TRBJ1-2, with a tentative D call TRBD1 (6 bases). This TCR was sampled from a man in his thirties or forties who had recovered from COVID-19. The CDR3 DNA reads TGTGCCAGCTCACCACTTTCACTGATCAGGGGTACTAACTATGGCTACACCTTC. Its translation: CASSPLSLIRGTNYGYTF.